This is a list of T cell receptor beta chains from one sample in a study of OX40 agonist ivuxolimab in advanced cancers. Profiling relied on immunoSEQ multiplex PCR, and the TCRdb table lists in-frame clones only, not all of them. This table holds about 17,000 clones, 76% found once. The sample here was CD4+ or CD8+ T cells sorted from blood, taken in a trial of the OX40 agonist ivuxolimab. The source is an adult with an advanced solid tumor such as melanoma, head and neck, liver or kidney cancer. Both conserved end residues are part of each CDR3. Where a row states a size, it is once, few, many or the class of an expanded clone; other rows omit it.

TRBJ2-5 NA TRBV5-6 CASSLTSGREEQYF
TRBJ2-1 NA TRBV4-3 CASSQDRGLVNEQFF
TRBJ2-1 NA TRBV9 CASSARGTGAYNEQFF
TRBJ2-3 NA TRBV11-3 CASSLGATSADTQYF
TRBJ2-7 once TRBV7-9 CASSPGTVYEQYF
TRBJ1-1 NA TRBV27 CASSLITNTEAFF
TRBJ2-1 NA TRBV11-2 CASSLLAGGPPNEQFF
TRBJ1-3 NA TRBV7-2 CASSDRDREVWPGNTIYF
TRBJ2-7 NA TRBV4-1 CASSPFGRTYEQYF
TRBJ1-1 NA TRBV4-2 CASSQRSTVVNTEAFF
TRBJ1-4 NA TRBV5-6 CASSSGGGTEKLFF
TRBJ2-5 once TRBV6-5 CASRTGLAGVETQYF
TRBJ2-7 NA TRBV7-9 CASSPGGSWEQYF
TRBJ2-2 few TRBV5-1 CASSKTGYPETNTGELFF
TRBJ1-3 medium-sized TRBV11-2 CASSLWGTGNTIYF
TRBJ2-5 NA TRBV28 CASSSAGGRETQYF
TRBJ2-2 NA TRBV27 CASRPNTGELFF
TRBJ1-2 few TRBV5-5 CASSPKDRALDGYTF
TRBJ1-5 NA TRBV13 CASSFRGSNQPQHF
TRBJ2-5 NA TRBV7-9 CASSLTSGNQETQYF
TRBJ2-3 once TRBV7-9 CASSPATGSSTDTQYF
TRBJ1-1 NA TRBV7-2 CASSFLTGKSTEAFF
TRBJ1-5 NA TRBV9 CASSASPGQPQHF
TRBJ2-5 NA TRBV6-5 CASSYPGEGVKTQYF
TRBJ1-4 NA TRBV11-2 CASSPLYGASIDEKLFF
TRBJ1-3 NA TRBV4-1 CASSRRPGVPIPGNTIYF
TRBJ2-7 NA TRBV10-1 CASSERSRVDEQYF
TRBJ1-5 NA TRBV6-6 CASRATQRNQPQHF
TRBJ2-2 medium-sized TRBV6-4 CASSVGDTGELFF
TRBJ2-1 NA TRBV5-6 CASSLNGLQNEQFF
TRBJ2-7 NA TRBV5-6 CASSLGTEQYF
TRBJ2-5 NA TRBV5-6 CASNPNLSGTQYF
TRBJ1-1 few TRBV7-9 CASSSGPTEAFF
TRBJ1-1 NA TRBV6-4 CASLGGSNTEAFF